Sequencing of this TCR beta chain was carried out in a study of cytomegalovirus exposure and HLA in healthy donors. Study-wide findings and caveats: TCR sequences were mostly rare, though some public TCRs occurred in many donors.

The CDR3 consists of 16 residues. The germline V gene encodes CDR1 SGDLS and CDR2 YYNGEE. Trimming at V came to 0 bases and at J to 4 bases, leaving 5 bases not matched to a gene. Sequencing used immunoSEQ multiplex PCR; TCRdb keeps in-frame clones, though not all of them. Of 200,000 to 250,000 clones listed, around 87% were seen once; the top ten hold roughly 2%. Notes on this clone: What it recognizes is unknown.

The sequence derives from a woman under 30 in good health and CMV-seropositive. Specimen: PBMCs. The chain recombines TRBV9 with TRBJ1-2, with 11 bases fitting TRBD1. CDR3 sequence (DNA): TGTGCCAGCAGCGTAGATGGGACAGGGGGTATCTATGGCTACACCTTC. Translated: CASSVDGTGGIYGYTF. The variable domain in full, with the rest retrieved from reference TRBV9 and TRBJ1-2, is DSGVTQTPKHLITATGQRVTLRCSPRSGDLSVYWYQQSLDQGLQFLIQYYNGEERAKGNILERFSAQQFPDLHSELNLSSLELGDSALYFCASSVDGTGGIYGYTFGSGTRLTVV.